The source of this T cell receptor beta chain is a study of human T cells and chemical hapten exposure (dated by TCRdb to about 2021). In terms of the full investigation: The libraries were sequenced as a pool, and the TCR yield per sample differed mostly because of small variations in library volumes within the pool. The study tracked peripheral blood TCR repertoire changes in vivo during primary and secondary sensitization to the hapten diphenylcyclopropenone (DPC) in alopecia patients. For every blood RNA sample, sequencing covered both the TCR alpha and TCR beta chains. General conclusions and limits of the study: After repeated subsampling, the strength of the expansion versus patch-test correlation and the threshold at which it became significant changed. DPC sensitization did not change how many TCRs were above 1 in 1000 frequency, and no evidence was found of alterations in global repertoire structure.

CDR1 SGHVS and CDR2 FQNEAQ are derived from the germline V gene. After removal of 5 bases from V and 7 bases from J, the junction retains 16 bases not matched to a gene. Including the terminal cysteine and phenylalanine, the CDR3 comprises 19 residues. The retained sequence is limited to the CDR3, 57 bases, with the frame set at the first base. This clonotype was observed at least ten times. Its specific antigen is unknown. Base qualities are missing; no much larger clone stands one base away. Library preparation employed 5' RACE. Sequencing was performed on an Illumina MiSeq. During library preparation, unique molecular identifiers were attached to individual cDNA molecules so that TCRs could be counted quantitatively and reproducibly. Concerning the study's data processing: Samples had a median of 95,638 TCRs, with a range from roughly 23,224 to 700,000. The Decombinator software suite was used to annotate V, J and CDR3 in the TCR reads. For the PS versus PT1 abundance plots, all samples were subsampled to the same number of TCRs (28,000). TCRs were defined as expanded if absent before sensitization and observed at least eight times at the 2-week time point. Starting from the raw public reads, TCRdb applied fastp trimming at Q25, assembled clones with MiXCR and retained in-frame beta chains. For every CDR3 protein sequence, its rows merge into one entry that carries the most common genes and DNA. TCRdb, not the original authors, processed these V and J calls. For this sample there are 150,000 or so distinct CDR3 sequences; roughly 4% appear just once. 1.3% to 1.5% of the sample rests with the top ten.

Total RNA was extracted from unfractionated whole blood collected in Tempus Blood RNA tubes. Five or six healthy volunteers were used as TCR sequencing controls and were bled at day 0, 2 weeks and 6 weeks. This receptor was identified in a female donor in good health. The chain was built from TRBV7-8 and TRBJ2-1; 14 central nucleotides agree with TRBD2. In nucleotides, the sequence is TGTGCCAGCAGCCCTGGACTAGCGGGGGGATCGGCTAGCTTAAATGAGCAGTTCTTC. Translated, it reads CASSPGLAGGSASLNEQFF.